The 26 T cell receptor beta chains in this list originate from one sample, sequenced in a study of beta chain features in type 1 diabetes. Their antigen targets remain unknown. Every isolated RNA sample was fully reverse transcribed, so sequencing captured expressed TCRB transcripts. Only in-frame clones appear in the TCRdb table, and some are missing; sequencing was by immunoSEQ multiplex PCR. The sample lists hundreds of thousands of clones, roughly 10% occurring once. Broader study findings: All four CD4+ subsets from Type 1 diabetes patients carried moderately but significantly shorter TCRB CDR3s.

Sequencing was carried out using naive CD4+ T cells from blood. These receptors originate from a man in his thirties or forties with type 1 diabetes.

This chain joins TRBV19 and TRBJ1-1, with D perhaps TRBD1 (6 bases). V was clipped by 6 bases and J by 4 bases, with 12 bases between them. The CDR3 sequence is 13 residues long. Germline CDR1 LNHDA, CDR2 SQIVND (reference sequence). The CDR3 DNA is TGTGCCAGTAGATACAGGGAGAGCACTGAAGCTTTCTTT. Protein sequence: CASRYRESTEAFF.

There are a few counts of this clone. The chain uses TRBV5-4 and TRBJ2-5; D remains unclear. Trimming left V 3 bases short and J 4 bases short, with 13 bases between. CDR3 length equals 14 residues. Germline CDR1 and CDR2: SGHNT and YYREEE (reference sequence). The CDR3 here is CASSSTSGPETQYF. As DNA, the CDR3 is TGTGCCAGCAGCTCCACCTCCGGTCCAGAGACCCAGTACTTC.

This clone was recorded a few times. The chain has TRBV7-9 and TRBJ1-2; TRBD1 agrees at 9 bases. CDR3 length: 14 amino acids. The V gene end was trimmed by 8 bases and the J gene end by 7 bases; junction bases not matched to a gene: 11. In germline, CDR1 is SEHNR, CDR2 FQNEAQ (reference sequence). The CDR3 reads CASGQGQGLPGYTF. For the CDR3, the DNA is TGTGCCAGCGGACAGGGACAGGGACTCCCTGGCTACACCTTC.

Turning to this clone: The same CDR3 is also encoded by other DNA sequences in this sample. The chain links TRBV5-1 to TRBJ2-2, with a tentative D call TRBD1 (5 bases). This CDR3 is built from 13 residues. Germline V gene lookup returns CDR1 SGHRS and CDR2 YFSETQ. Trimming removed 3 bases from V and 4 bases from J, with 7 bases in between. CDR3 DNA sequence: TGCGCCAGCAGCTCCGACAGCACCGGGGAGCTGTTTTTT. It yields the protein CASSSDSTGELFF. Complete variable domain (other parts from reference TRBV5-1 and TRBJ2-2): KAGVTQTPRYLIKTRGQQVTLSCSPISGHRSVSWYQQTPGQGLQFLFEYFSETQRNKGNFPGRFSGRQFSNSRSEMNVSTLELGDSALYLCASSSDSTGELFFGEGSRLTVL.

The table lists this clone with a few counts. The genes are TRBV7-9 and TRBJ1-2; 7 nucleotides line up with TRBD1. V dropped 8 bases and J dropped 8; count of bases not matched to a gene: 5. This CDR3 has 11 residues. Germline V gene sequence: CDR1 SEHNR, CDR2 FQNEAQ (reference sequence). CDR3 coding DNA: TGTGCCAGCTCCAGGGGGGAGGGCTACACCTTC. This encodes CASSRGEGYTF.

This clone has more than one count but fewer than ten. The chain uses TRBV4-2 and TRBJ2-1, with 10 bases aligning to TRBD2. CDR1 and CDR2 from the germline V gene are LGHNA and YNFKEQ. V trimming: 1 base; J trimming: 3 bases; junction bases outside the gene matches: 9. The CDR3 consists of 18 residues. This CDR3 reads CASSQVPGIAGGYNEQFF. DNA of the CDR3: TGTGCCAGCAGCCAAGTCCCCGGGATAGCGGGGGGCTACAATGAGCAGTTCTTC.

This sequence joins TRBV5-4 and TRBJ2-1, with D unresolved. Germline V gene sequence: CDR1 SGHNT, CDR2 YYREEE (reference sequence). V was cut by 0 bases and J by 7 bases, with 8 bases left in between. CDR3 length: 13 amino acids. The CDR3 protein is CASSLATDNEQFF. The CDR3 region has the DNA TGTGCCAGCAGCTTGGCGACTGATAATGAGCAGTTCTTC.

This clone was seen a handful of times. The chain joins TRBV2 to TRBJ2-3, with 9 bases aligning to TRBD1. CDR1 SNHLY and CDR2 FYNNEI come from the germline V gene. CDR3 length: 14 residues. Trimming took 5 bases from V and 5 from J; bases not matched to a gene: 5. CDR3 in amino acids: CASSTQGARDTQYF. CDR3 sequence (DNA): TGTGCCAGCAGTACACAGGGGGCCAGAGATACGCAGTATTTT.

V gene TRBV2 combines with J gene TRBJ1-2, with D tentatively TRBD1 (5 bases). The CDR3 is 16 residues long. The V gene's germline CDR1 is SNHLY and CDR2 FYNNEI. The V end was cut by 6 bases, the J end by 4 bases, with 21 bases between. The DNA of the CDR3 is TGTGCCAGCAGCAACCCGACTGTAACAGGAGTCTATGGCTACACCTTC. Its protein product is CASSNPTVTGVYGYTF.

The sample holds a few counts of this clone. V and J are TRBV5-1 and TRBJ2-5, with 14 bases matching TRBD2. J gave up 5 bases and V 6 bases, and 3 bases lay outside the gene matches. There are 14 residues in the CDR3. Germline CDR1 and CDR2: SGHRS and YFSETQ. The CDR3 DNA follows: TGCGCCAGCACCCGGACTAGCGGGGGGGAGACCCAGTACTTC. It encodes CASTRTSGGETQYF.

Only a few counts were recorded for this clone. The chain couples TRBV15 to TRBJ2-5; tentatively, D is TRBD2 (7 bases). The germline CDR1 and CDR2 sequences are LNHNV and YYDKDF (reference sequence). V lost 5 bases and J 4 bases, leaving 14 bases between the germline ends. CDR3 length: 14 residues. DNA of the CDR3: TGTGCCACCAGCCCGAGGGGGGGACGAGAGACCCAGTACTTC. This codes for CATSPRGGRETQYF.

The J gene is TRBJ2-7, the V gene TRBV4-2; TRBD2 agrees at 8 bases. The V gene end was trimmed by 2 bases and the J gene end by 7 bases; junction bases not matched to a gene: 4. There are 13 residues in the CDR3. Germline CDR1 is LGHNA and CDR2 is YNFKEQ. The CDR3 nucleotides read TGTGCCAGCAGCCAAAGCGGGGGCCGGGAGCAGTACTTC. This gives the protein CASSQSGGREQYF.

The chain carries TRBV30 and TRBJ1-1; 7 bases are shared with TRBD1. V dropped 4 bases and J dropped 2; count of bases not matched to a gene: 7. Germline V lookup: CDR1 GTSNPN, CDR2 SVGIG (reference sequence). The CDR3 is 14 residues long. The CDR3 sequence is CAWTPGQENTEAFF. CDR3 sequence (DNA): TGTGCCTGGACCCCCGGACAGGAAAACACTGAAGCTTTCTTT. Together with reference TRBV30 and TRBJ1-1, the CDR3 gives the full variable domain: SQTIHQWPATLVQPVGSPLSLECTVEGTSNPNLYWYRQAAGRGLQLLFYSVGIGQISSEVPQNLSASRPQDRQFILSSKKLLLSDSGFYLCAWTPGQENTEAFFGQGTRLTVV.

In this sample, this clone turned up a few times. The chain is built from TRBV5-4 and TRBJ1-2; 8 bases are a match to TRBD1. The CDR3 totals 15 residues. V dropped 3 bases and J dropped 9; count of bases not matched to a gene: 13. The germline V gene encodes CDR1 SGHNT and CDR2 YYREEE (reference sequence). As DNA, the CDR3 is TGTGCCAGCAGCTCCCCCGGACAGGGTGGGGTAAGCTACACCTTC. Amino acids: CASSSPGQGGVSYTF.

The gene calls are TRBV7-6 and TRBJ2-6; maybe TRBD1 (6 bases). Trimming cost V 0 bases and J 0 bases, with 18 bases left between them. Germline assignment: CDR1 SGHVS and CDR2 FNYEAQ. The CDR3 extends over 20 amino acids. The CDR3 DNA reads as TGTGCCAGCAGCTTAGCAAGGGGGAGAACAGGTTCCTCTGGGGCCAACGTCCTGACTTTC. This encodes CASSLARGRTGSSGANVLTF.

This clone was detected once. Other DNA sequences from this sample encode an identical CDR3 as well. J is TRBJ2-7 and V is TRBV5-1, with D possibly matching TRBD1 (5 bases). CDR3 size: 14 residues. Trimming removed 0 bases at V and 3 bases at J, with 10 bases between. Germline assignment: CDR1 SGHRS and CDR2 YFSETQ. The CDR3 region has the DNA TGCGCCAGCAGCTTGGAAGGGCAGGGCTACGAGCAGTACTTC. Translating it yields CASSLEGQGYEQYF.

This clone was seen a handful of times. This chain joins TRBV2 and TRBJ2-3; no clear D gene. The CDR3 contains 16 residues. Per germline, CDR1 SNHLY and CDR2 FYNNEI. Trimming took off 0 bases at V and 3 bases at J, with 13 bases between the two ends. CDR3: CASSEAGGHKTDTQYF. The CDR3 DNA sequence: TGTGCCAGCAGTGAAGCCGGCGGCCACAAGACAGATACGCAGTATTTT.

This clone has a handful of counts. V usage is TRBV9 and J usage is TRBJ1-2; TRBD1 is a possible D gene (5 bases). The CDR3 runs to 12 residues. CDR1 and CDR2 from the germline V gene are SGDLS and YYNGEE. Between the trimmed V and J ends, which lost 4 bases and 10 bases, there was a span of 14 bases. Here the CDR3 DNA reads TGTGCCAGCAGCCTGCCCAGGGTGGACTACACCTTC. Residues: CASSLPRVDYTF. The variable domain in full, with the rest retrieved from reference TRBV9 and TRBJ1-2, is DSGVTQTPKHLITATGQRVTLRCSPRSGDLSVYWYQQSLDQGLQFLIQYYNGEERAKGNILERFSAQQFPDLHSELNLSSLELGDSALYFCASSLPRVDYTFGSGTRLTVV.

This clone was seen a handful of times. The chain has TRBV2 and TRBJ1-5; D is ambiguous. With 0 bases removed from V and 6 bases from J, the gap between germline ends came to 6 bases. Germline loops: CDR1 SNHLY, CDR2 FYNNEI. CDR3 length: 13 residues. Here the CDR3 DNA reads TGTGCCAGCAGTGAAGCCCCGCGTCAGCCCCAGCATTTT. The encoded protein is CASSEAPRQPQHF.

This clone has only a few counts. This chain uses TRBV29-1 with TRBJ1-2; D might be TRBD1 (5 bases). Germline V lookup: CDR1 SQVTM, CDR2 ANQGSEA. This CDR3 is built from 13 residues. V was shortened by 4 bases and J by 3 bases, with 12 bases between the two germline ends. The CDR3 here is CSVVRGIDYGYTF. The CDR3 nucleotides are TGCAGCGTTGTCCGGGGGATTGACTATGGCTACACCTTC.

This clone was counted a single time. The V gene is TRBV4-2, the J gene TRBJ1-4; D perhaps matches TRBD1 (5 bases). Germline values: CDR1 LGHNA, CDR2 YNFKEQ. V was clipped by 4 bases and J by 4 bases, with 10 bases between them. The CDR3 contains 14 residues. The CDR3 DNA is TGTGCCAGCAGCCGGAGACAGAATAATGAAAAACTGTTTTTT. This translates into CASSRRQNNEKLFF.

The chain couples TRBV11-1 to TRBJ2-2; D gene unclear. V lost 5 bases, J lost 2 bases, and 3 bases lay in between. The CDR3 extends over 12 amino acids. In germline, CDR1 is SGHAT, CDR2 FQDESV (reference sequence). The CDR3 spells CASSPNTGELFF. Written as DNA, the CDR3 is TGTGCCAGCAGCCCTAACACCGGGGAGCTGTTTTTT.

The gene calls are TRBV5-1 and TRBJ2-1; D possibly corresponds to TRBD2 (6 bases). The V end was cut by 0 bases, the J end by 12 bases, with 10 bases between. Germline CDR1 and CDR2: SGHRS and YFSETQ. The CDR3 has 12 residues. The chain's CDR3 is CASSLERGLQFF. The CDR3 bases are TGCGCCAGCAGCTTGGAGAGGGGACTGCAGTTCTTC.

The rearrangement joins TRBV19 to TRBJ2-1; no clear D gene. Germline assignment: CDR1 LNHDA and CDR2 SQIVND (reference sequence). There are 12 residues in the CDR3. V was pared by 1 base and J by 10 bases, with 8 bases between. Here the CDR3 DNA reads TGTGCCAGTAGTATAGGGTGGCAGGAGCAGTTCTTC. This encodes CASSIGWQEQFF. Full variable domain (outside the CDR3, taken from reference TRBV19 and TRBJ2-1): DGGITQSPKYLFRKEGQNVTLSCEQNLNHDAMYWYRQDPGQGLRLIYYSQIVNDFQKGDIAEGYSVSREKKESFPLTVTSAQKNPTAFYLCASSIGWQEQFFGPGTRLTVL.

This clone was counted between two and nine times. The gene calls are TRBV7-3 and TRBJ2-1, with TRBD2 identical over 7 bases. Per the germline V gene, CDR1 is SGHTA and CDR2 is FQGTGA. The V gene end was trimmed by 5 bases and the J gene end by 3 bases; junction bases not matched to a gene: 7. This CDR3 has 15 amino acids. CDR3 DNA sequence: TGTGCCAGCAGCCTCGGGGGAGGGTTCTACAATGAGCAGTTCTTC. It yields the protein CASSLGGGFYNEQFF.

In its sample, this clone was seen a few times. The chain links TRBV4-2 to TRBJ2-3, with 7 positions matching TRBD1. The CDR3 has 16 residues. Trimming cost V 0 bases and J 5 bases; bases outside gene matches: 8. Germline V gene sequence: CDR1 LGHNA, CDR2 YNFKEQ. The CDR3, as DNA: TGTGCCAGCAGCCAAGAAGGCAGGGGGAGTGTAGATACGCAGTATTTT. It specifies CASSQEGRGSVDTQYF.